Below are 27 T cell receptor beta chains sequenced from a single sample in a study of PD-L1 blockade in urothelial cancer. Using immunoSEQ multiplex PCR, the repertoire was profiled, and TCRdb retains in-frame clones only, with some absent. The table has 70,000 to 90,000 clones, 85% to 90% seen once; the top ten hold over 13%. Indicated time point: pretreatment peripheral blood. This specimen was PBMCs, taken around atezolizumab (anti-PD-L1) treatment. All receptors derive from a man aged 55 to 69 with urothelial cancer.

V and J are TRBV7-2 and TRBJ1-1; 7 bases map to TRBD1. Trimming took 5 bases from V and 5 from J; bases not matched to a gene: 11. This CDR3 contains 15 residues. CDR1 and CDR2 from the germline V gene are SGHTA and FQGNSA. The chain's CDR3 is CASSPLVGGATEAFF. CDR3 nucleotides: TGTGCCAGCAGCCCGCTGGTAGGGGGCGCGACTGAAGCTTTCTTT.

The rearrangement joins TRBV6-6 to TRBJ2-7, with 11 bases identical to TRBD1. This CDR3 spans 13 amino acids. In germline, CDR1 is MNHNY, CDR2 SVGAGI (reference sequence). V trimming: 6 bases; J trimming: 9 bases; junction bases outside the gene matches: 7. CDR3 sequence reads: CASRPGQGVAQYF. The CDR3 bases are TGTGCCAGCAGGCCGGGACAGGGGGTCGCGCAGTACTTC.

The chain is built from TRBV9 and TRBJ1-2; D call uncertain. The V end lost 0 bases, the J end lost 8 bases, and 11 bases lay between the germline ends. CDR3 length: 13 amino acids. Looked up from germline, CDR1 is SGDLS and CDR2 is YYNGEE. The CDR3 loop is CASSVVPLGGYTF. The CDR3 DNA is TGTGCCAGCAGCGTAGTACCCCTCGGGGGCTACACCTTC. The variable domain in full, with the rest retrieved from reference TRBV9 and TRBJ1-2, is DSGVTQTPKHLITATGQRVTLRCSPRSGDLSVYWYQQSLDQGLQFLIQYYNGEERAKGNILERFSAQQFPDLHSELNLSSLELGDSALYFCASSVVPLGGYTFGSGTRLTVV.

The rearrangement links TRBV28 to TRBJ1-2; D might be TRBD1 (6 bases). Between the trimmed V and J ends, which lost 9 bases and 4 bases, there was a span of 15 bases. CDR1 and CDR2 from the germline V gene are MDHEN and SYDVKM. The CDR3 contains 13 residues. The CDR3 protein is CARIGRGTYGYTF. The CDR3 nucleotides are TGTGCCAGAATCGGCAGGGGCACCTATGGCTACACCTTC.

CDR3 loop: CAWSQGGDYGYTF. The CDR3 DNA follows: TGTGCCTGGAGCCAGGGGGGCGACTATGGCTACACCTTC. The chain combines TRBV30 with TRBJ1-2; 7 bases are a match to TRBD1. Per germline, CDR1 GTSNPN and CDR2 SVGIG (reference sequence). The length of the CDR3 is 13 residues. Trimming removed 3 bases from V and 3 bases from J; junction bases left unmatched: 4.

The chain employs TRBV6-4 and TRBJ2-3; 8 bases map to TRBD1. The germline V gene has CDR1 MRHNA and CDR2 SNTAGT. The CDR3 covers 15 residues. Unmatched junction bases numbered 11, after V lost 8 bases and J lost 4 bases. In nucleotides, the CDR3 is TGTGCCAGCTCAAACTCCAGGGGGCAGTCAGATACGCAGTATTTT. This gives the protein CASSNSRGQSDTQYF.

The V call is TRBV19, the J call TRBJ2-3; 11 bases are a match to TRBD2. Trimming at V came to 1 base and at J to 5 bases, leaving 11 bases not matched to a gene. CDR1 and CDR2 from the germline V gene are LNHDA and SQIVND (reference sequence). The CDR3 is 18 residues long. The CDR3 bases are TGTGCCAGTAGTATAGTTTCGGCTAGCGGGAGGATTATAGATACGCAGTATTTT. It encodes CASSIVSASGRIIDTQYF.

The sample holds one count of this clone. The V call is TRBV7-3, the J call TRBJ1-2; weak D call: TRBD1 (6 bases). CDR1 and CDR2 from the germline V gene are SGHTA and FQGTGA. V was clipped by 5 bases and J by 5 bases, with 18 bases between them. CDR3 length: 15 amino acids. CDR3: CASSPGGGAEYGYTF. The CDR3 DNA reads as TGTGCCAGCAGCCCCGGGGGGGGCGCTGAGTATGGCTACACCTTC. Based on the CDR3 plus reference TRBV7-3 and TRBJ1-2, the full variable domain is GAGVSQTPSNKVTEKGKYVELRCDPISGHTALYWYRQSLGQGPEFLIYFQGTGAADDSGLPNDRFFAVRPEGSVSTLKIQRTERGDSAVYLCASSPGGGAEYGYTFGSGTRLTVV.

V usage is TRBV7-9 and J usage is TRBJ2-7, with 10 bases aligning to TRBD1. The CDR3 extends over 15 amino acids. Losses at the gene ends were 6 bases for V and 1 base for J; bases not matched to a gene: 6. Germline CDR1 and CDR2: SEHNR and FQNEAQ (reference sequence). CDR3 DNA: TGTGCCAGCAGTATACCGGGACAGGGGTCCTACGAGCAGTACTTC. Protein product: CASSIPGQGSYEQYF.

This chain uses TRBV27 with TRBJ2-7; 9 nucleotides agree with TRBD2. This CDR3 has 15 amino acids. Trimming took 6 bases from V and 0 from J; bases not matched to a gene: 6. The V gene's germline CDR1 is MNHEY and CDR2 SMNVEV (reference sequence). DNA of the CDR3: TGTGCCAGCAGATCAGCGGGAGGAAGCTCCTACGAGCAGTACTTC. Protein: CASRSAGGSSYEQYF.

The chain carries TRBV27 and TRBJ1-2, with TRBD1 matching 10 bases. Trimming at V came to 6 bases and at J to 3 bases, leaving 7 bases not matched to a gene. The CDR3 contains 15 residues. Germline assignment: CDR1 MNHEY and CDR2 SMNVEV (reference sequence). The CDR3, as DNA: TGTGCCAGCAGCCCGCCCGGACAGGGGGACTATGGCTACACCTTC. Its protein is CASSPPGQGDYGYTF.

This clone was detected a few times. The chain couples TRBV4-1 to TRBJ1-6; D might be TRBD1 (5 bases). The CDR3 is made up of 15 amino acids. V was shortened by 0 bases and J by 10 bases, with 13 bases between the two germline ends. Looked up from germline, CDR1 is MGHRA and CDR2 is YSYEKL. The CDR3 sequence is CASSQDGAGSSPLHF. For the CDR3, the DNA is TGCGCCAGCAGCCAAGACGGTGCAGGGTCCTCACCCCTCCACTTT.

V and J are TRBV6-1 and TRBJ2-1; 11 nucleotides agree with TRBD2. Looked up from germline, CDR1 is MNHNS and CDR2 is SASEGT. V was clipped by 4 bases and J by 6 bases; unmatched bases: 8. This CDR3 spans 16 amino acids. The CDR3 sequence is CASSATLAGGSNEQFF. The CDR3 region has the DNA TGTGCCAGCAGTGCGACCTTAGCGGGGGGGAGCAATGAGCAGTTCTTC.

The rearrangement links TRBV11-2 to TRBJ2-1; 9 nucleotides agree with TRBD2. The CDR3 totals 15 residues. Germline assignment: CDR1 SGHAT and CDR2 FQNNGV. V trimming: 1 base; J trimming: 10 bases; junction bases outside the gene matches: 8. CDR3 amino acids: CASSLGLAGTGEQFF. For the CDR3, the DNA is TGTGCCAGCAGCTTAGGGCTAGCGGGAACAGGGGAGCAGTTCTTC.

The chain links TRBV19 to TRBJ1-5; TRBD1 agrees at 8 bases. V was pared by 7 bases and J by 0 bases, with 2 bases of the junction left unmatched. The CDR3 is 14 amino acids. Germline V gives CDR1 LNHDA, CDR2 SQIVND (reference sequence). CDR3 region: CASTDRDSNQPQHF. CDR3 in DNA: TGTGCCAGTACGGACAGGGATAGCAATCAGCCCCAGCATTTT.

V and J are TRBV5-1 and TRBJ2-7; possibly TRBD2 for D (5 bases). CDR1 is SGHRS, CDR2 YFSETQ, per germline. Trimming pared 4 bases from V and 0 bases from J, leaving 14 bases between. This CDR3 is built from 15 residues. The CDR3 DNA follows: TGCGCCAGCAGCGATCCGGGAAGGCCCTCCTACGAGCAGTACTTC. It translates to CASSDPGRPSYEQYF. Looking up the rest from reference TRBV5-1 and TRBJ2-7 gives the full variable domain: KAGVTQTPRYLIKTRGQQVTLSCSPISGHRSVSWYQQTPGQGLQFLFEYFSETQRNKGNFPGRFSGRQFSNSRSEMNVSTLELGDSALYLCASSDPGRPSYEQYFGPGTRLTVT.

This clone was observed a few times. The CDR3 sequence: CASSLAVANYGYTF. The CDR3 nucleotides are TGTGCCAGCAGTCTAGCGGTGGCTAACTATGGCTACACCTTC. The rearrangement uses TRBV7-9 and TRBJ1-2; unclear D gene. Germline lookup yields CDR1 SEHNR and CDR2 FQNEAQ (reference sequence). CDR3 length: 14 amino acids. The V end was cut by 6 bases, the J end by 0 bases, with 11 bases between. The whole variable domain, filled in from reference TRBV7-9 and TRBJ1-2, reads DTGVSQNPRHKITKRGQNVTFRCDPISEHNRLYWYRQTLGQGPEFLTYFQNEAQLEKSRLLSDRFSAERPKGSFSTLEIQRTEQGDSAMYLCASSLAVANYGYTFGSGTRLTVV.

V is TRBV9 and J is TRBJ1-5, with 8 bases identical to TRBD1. The CDR3 contains 14 residues. J was trimmed by 2 bases and V by 2 bases; bases with no gene match: 0. The germline gives CDR1 SGDLS, CDR2 YYNGEE. The CDR3 nucleotides read TGTGCCAGCAGCGTGACAGGGGGCAATCAGCCCCAGCATTTT. Residues: CASSVTGGNQPQHF.

This chain uses TRBV7-9 with TRBJ2-7, with TRBD2 matching over 10 bases. V lost 3 bases and J lost 5; bases outside the gene matches: 16. The CDR3 is 18 amino acids. CDR1 SEHNR and CDR2 FQNEAQ come from the germline V gene (reference sequence). This CDR3 is CASSFLGSSGSFSHEQYF. The CDR3 DNA follows: TGTGCCAGCAGCTTTCTGGGATCTAGCGGGAGTTTCAGCCACGAGCAGTACTTC.

The gene calls are TRBV11-3 and TRBJ2-5; 9 bases match TRBD1. Losses at the gene ends were 8 bases for V and 2 bases for J; bases not matched to a gene: 9. This CDR3 has 15 amino acids. Germline V gene data show CDR1 as SGHNT and CDR2 as YENEEA. CDR3 in DNA: TGTGCCAGCCAGACAGGGGGTGTAGGGCAAGAGACCCAGTACTTC. Translating it yields CASQTGGVGQETQYF.

This chain links TRBV15 with TRBJ1-1; 7 positions match TRBD1. CDR1 LNHNV and CDR2 YYDKDF come from the germline V gene (reference sequence). The CDR3 spans 18 residues. The ends lost 0 bases at V and 1 base at J; junction bases unmatched: 11. The CDR3 DNA sequence: TGTGCCACCAGCAGAGATCCCCGGAGAGGGGGCCGGAACACTGAAGCTTTCTTT. As protein: CATSRDPRRGGRNTEAFF.

The chain carries TRBV6-5 and TRBJ1-6; no definite D call. Trimming shortened V by 7 bases and J by 7 bases, and 14 bases separated the two germline ends. Per germline, CDR1 MNHEY and CDR2 SVGAGI. The CDR3 totals 14 residues. The CDR3 region has the DNA TGTGCCAGCACTGGGAGGCAGAGAAATTCACCCCTCCACTTT. Its protein product is CASTGRQRNSPLHF.

This clone was seen a handful of times. The V gene is TRBV18, the J gene TRBJ1-1; D gene unclear. Germline V gives CDR1 KGHSH, CDR2 LQKENI. Between the trimmed V and J ends, which lost 2 bases and 5 bases, there was a span of 12 bases. The CDR3 loop spans 14 amino acids. The CDR3 loop is CASSPSQRTTEAFF. The CDR3 DNA follows: TGTGCCAGCTCACCATCTCAGAGGACTACTGAAGCTTTCTTT.

The genes are TRBV7-9 and TRBJ1-2; a possible D gene is TRBD1 (5 bases). Germline V gene lookup returns CDR1 SEHNR and CDR2 FQNEAQ (reference sequence). This CDR3 region has 14 residues. Between the trimmed V and J ends, which lost 4 bases and 2 bases, there was a span of 11 bases. The CDR3 sequence: CASSWLTENYGYTF. Written as DNA, the CDR3 is TGTGCCAGCAGCTGGTTGACAGAAAACTATGGCTACACCTTC.

The chain employs TRBV21-1 and TRBJ1-3; the table's TRBD1 call for D was not verified on the DNA. TRBV21-1 represents a pseudogene. There are 17 residues in the CDR3. The CDR3 region has the DNA TGTGCCAGCAGCAAAGTGGGTGCAGGGCTAACTGGAAACACCATATATTTT. Protein sequence: CASSKVGAGLTGNTIYF.

The chain links TRBV18 to TRBJ1-3, with D tentatively TRBD1 (5 bases). Between the trimmed V and J ends, which lost 4 bases and 0 bases, there was a span of 16 bases. The CDR3 contains 17 residues. CDR1 and CDR2 from the germline V gene are KGHSH and LQKENI. The CDR3 region has the DNA TGTGCCAGCTCACTTGGACAATTTACCAGCTCTGGAAACACCATATATTTT. Residues: CASSLGQFTSSGNTIYF.

V and J are TRBV11-2 and TRBJ2-7; 7 bases are a match to TRBD2. The CDR3 covers 16 residues. CDR1 and CDR2 (germline): SGHAT, FQNNGV. With V trimmed by 4 bases and J by 2 bases, 11 bases remained unmatched. CDR3 sequence reads: CASSSWGGRGTYEQYF. The CDR3 DNA is TGTGCCAGCAGCTCGTGGGGGGGAAGGGGTACCTACGAGCAGTACTTC.